The present entry profiles one T cell receptor (beta chain) with its context. Its antigen is unidentified. This sample is part of a study of T cell responses to AZD1222 COVID-19 vaccine. Whole-study findings and limits: Donors in the cohort were predominantly white British and more often female, and clonal diversity was possibly underestimated. Nearly half of spike-specific TCRs reportedly target variant regions that are unmutated in the B.1.351 and B.1.1.7 variants. When two AZD1222 doses had been given, Spike-specific TCR breadth and depth rose.

The CDR3 has 12 residues. From germline, CDR1 is LGHNT and CDR2 FRNRAP. Trimming shortened V by 7 bases and J by 6 bases, and 9 bases separated the two germline ends. Repertoires were generated with immunoSEQ multiplex PCR, while TCRdb's copy carries only in-frame clones and drops some. The sample records about 150,000 clones, under 95% being singletons. The chain combines TRBV12-5 with TRBJ2-2; D gene ambiguous. The TCR was taken from an adult who received the AZD1222 COVID-19 vaccine. Here the sequenced sample was peripheral blood, taken 28 days after the second AZD1222 dose. This chain's CDR3 is CASVGPAGELFF. Here the CDR3 DNA reads TGTGCTAGTGTTGGGCCGGCCGGGGAGCTGTTTTTT.